This T cell receptor beta chain was documented in a study of neurological immune-mediated disorders (dated by TCRdb to about 2019). Turning to the overall study: Peripheral blood TCR-beta repertoires from patients with HTLV-I-associated myelopathy (HAM/TSP), patients with multiple sclerosis, and healthy controls were compared in the study using UMI-based sequencing. The approximately 110 TCR-beta libraries included longitudinal samples, technical triplicates and paired sorted CD4+ and CD8+ T-cell subsets alongside PBMC samples. The cohort comprised 60 to 75 subjects: approximately 15 HAM/TSP patients, some 35 multiple sclerosis patients and about 20 healthy controls. Findings and caveats that apply to the study as a whole: The highest TCR clonal expansion was observed in HAM/TSP patients, whereas the lowest was observed in MS patients, even when compared with healthy controls. Expanded clones from different subjects shared no identical CDR3 amino acid sequences, which suggests that TCR-beta repertoires were private in all groups.

Healthy controls were blood bank volunteers in Maryland, USA. For unsorted PBMC libraries, 2 million PBMCs were used after storage in RNAlater at -80 degrees C until RNA extraction. Peripheral blood was subjected to Ficoll-Hypaque density gradient centrifugation to isolate PBMCs, which were then cryopreserved in liquid nitrogen. cDNA synthesis used template-switch 5'RACE with a primer carrying a 10-nucleotide random unique molecular identifier tagging each TCR transcript. Each sequencing run produced over 160 million TCR-beta sequences covering 15-18 subjects. Total RNA was extracted with the RNeasy kit. TCR-beta VDJ regions were amplified with primers for the TCR constant region and the 5'RACE anchor, using the KAPA Real-time Library Amplification kit. A first PCR added sample indexes and Illumina adaptors, after which a second PCR increased the library yield. The roughly 650 bp TCR product was size-selected on a 2% E-gel SizeSelection system after Ampure bead purification. Before pooling, libraries had their quality checked on a Bioanalyzer, their concentration measured with Qubit, and their quantity determined with the Kapa Library Quantification kit. An Illumina HiSeq 2500 was used to sequence the libraries paired-end at 2 x 150 bp. To increase sequence diversity, about 25-30% phiX was spiked into each library pool. The authors' analysis ran thus. The quality-filtered reads were processed with the UMI-based MiGEC pipeline, whose error correction step removed more than 80% of the raw TCR sequences. VDJ genes were aligned to IMGT germline references, and each clonotype was defined by a unique CDR3 amino acid sequence together with V-J genes. Clonal expansion, Shannon diversity, and CDR3 relatedness (CalcPairwiseDistances, ClusterSamples) were evaluated with VDJtools, and phylogenetic trees were built with CLCbio workbench. A clone was classed as expanded if it had 8 or more unique UMIs, a cutoff based on coefficient-of-variation modelling across technical triplicates. The public reads were quality trimmed at Q25 with fastp and then assembled into clones with MiXCR by TCRdb, keeping productive beta chains. Rows are combined by CDR3 protein, so each entry shows the most common genes and DNA. What appears here as the V and J calls and clone size reflects TCRdb's work, not the paper's. Across this sample there are 40,000 or so distinct CDR3 sequences, with roughly 7.3% seen only once. About 4% of the sample is held by the ten biggest clonotypes.

This clonotype was recorded many times. Its antigen is still unknown. No clone much larger than this one lies a single base away; base qualities are absent. The germline V gene sets CDR1 to SGHVS and CDR2 to FQNEAQ. V is cut by 5 bases and J by 6 bases, and the space between the germline ends is 7 bases. There are 12 amino acids in the CDR3, from cysteine to phenylalanine inclusive. CDR3 DNA is the only sequence kept; it has 36 bases, read in frame from the first base. This TCR derives from a woman aged 40-49 years in good health. The V gene is TRBV7-8 and the J gene is TRBJ2-2, with no confidently assigned D gene. Source material: PBMCs. The nucleotides are TGTGCCAGCAGCCTAGAGTCCGGGGAGCTGTTTTTT. Translation gives CASSLESGELFF.